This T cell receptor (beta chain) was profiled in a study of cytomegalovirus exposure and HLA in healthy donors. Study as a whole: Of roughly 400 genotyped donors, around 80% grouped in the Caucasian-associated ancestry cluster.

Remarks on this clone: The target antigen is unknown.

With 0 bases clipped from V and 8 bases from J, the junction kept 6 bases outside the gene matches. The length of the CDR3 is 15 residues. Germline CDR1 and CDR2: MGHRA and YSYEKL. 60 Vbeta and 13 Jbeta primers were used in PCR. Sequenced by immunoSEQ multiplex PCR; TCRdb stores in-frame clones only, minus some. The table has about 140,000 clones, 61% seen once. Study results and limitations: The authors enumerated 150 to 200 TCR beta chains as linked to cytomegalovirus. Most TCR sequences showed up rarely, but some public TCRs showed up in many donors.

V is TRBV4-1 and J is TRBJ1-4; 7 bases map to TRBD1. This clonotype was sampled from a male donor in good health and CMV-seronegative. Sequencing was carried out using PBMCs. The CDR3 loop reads CASSQDSPGGEKLFF. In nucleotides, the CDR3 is TGCGCCAGCAGCCAAGATAGCCCAGGGGGGGAAAAACTGTTTTTT.